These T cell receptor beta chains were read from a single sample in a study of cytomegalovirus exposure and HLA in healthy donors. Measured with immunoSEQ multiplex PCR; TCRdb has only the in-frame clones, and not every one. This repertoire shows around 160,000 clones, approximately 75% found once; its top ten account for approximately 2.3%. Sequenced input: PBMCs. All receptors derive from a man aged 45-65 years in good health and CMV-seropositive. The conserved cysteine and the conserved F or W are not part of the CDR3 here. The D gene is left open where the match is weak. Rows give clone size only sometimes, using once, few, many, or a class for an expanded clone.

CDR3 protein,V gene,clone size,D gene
ASSVNKRGTEAF,TRBV2,.,.
ASKGASGANVLT,TRBV5-4,few,TRBD1
AISGPGQGRNEQF,TRBV10-3,.,TRBD1
ASSQGRDTQNTEAF,TRBV4-1,.,.
ASSLALRDWRNSPLH,TRBV11-2,.,.
ASRTPSRENTEAF,TRBV6-5,.,.
ASSPQTGTGGSPLH,TRBV7-9,.,TRBD1
ASSYPMVRTYGYT,TRBV6-7,.,.
ASSLDGGSVSSETQY,TRBV13,.,TRBD2
ASSQDWQGVYGYT,TRBV4-3,.,TRBD1
ASSQDIEGTYNEQF,TRBV4-2,.,.
ASSPPGRSYNEQF,TRBV7-9,.,.
ASSLVSGRIANTEAV,TRBV7-9,.,.
SVDREGLWTQY,TRBV29-1,.,TRBD1
ASSMDSRKATNEKLF,TRBV7-9,.,.
ASSSGGPQETQY,TRBV5-1,.,TRBD2